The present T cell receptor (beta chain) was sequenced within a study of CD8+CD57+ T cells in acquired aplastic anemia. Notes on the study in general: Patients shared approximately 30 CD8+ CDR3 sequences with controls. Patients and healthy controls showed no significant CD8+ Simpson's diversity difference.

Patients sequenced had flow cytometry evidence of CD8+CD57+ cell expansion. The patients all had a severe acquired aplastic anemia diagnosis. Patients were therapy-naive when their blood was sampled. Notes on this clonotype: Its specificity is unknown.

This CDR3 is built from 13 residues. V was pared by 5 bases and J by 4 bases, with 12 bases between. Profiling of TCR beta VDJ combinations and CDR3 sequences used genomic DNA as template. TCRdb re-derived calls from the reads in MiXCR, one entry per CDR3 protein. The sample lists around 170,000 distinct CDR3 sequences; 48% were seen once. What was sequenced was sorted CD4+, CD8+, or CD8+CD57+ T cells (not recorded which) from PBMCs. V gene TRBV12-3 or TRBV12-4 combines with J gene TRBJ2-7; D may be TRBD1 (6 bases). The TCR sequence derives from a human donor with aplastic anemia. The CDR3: CASSTGHGYEQYF. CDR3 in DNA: TGTGCCAGCAGTACGGGACACGGTTACGAGCAGTACTTC.